This TCR beta chain was sequenced during a study of T cell changes during pregnancy in multiple sclerosis. Assay: immunoSEQ multiplex PCR; the TCRdb copy retains only in-frame clones and omits some. The table records 70,000 or so clones, 92% of them present only once. The length of the CDR3 is 14 residues. V was clipped by 5 bases and J by 4 bases; unmatched bases: 4. Germline CDR1 and CDR2: MDHEN and SYDVKM. The sequenced sample was CD4+ T cells from peripheral blood mononuclear cells, obtained after pregnancy. The receptor comes from a female donor with multiple sclerosis, enrolled in a pregnancy study. The V and J genes are TRBV28 and TRBJ1-4, with 7 bases that match TRBD1. CDR3 DNA: TGTGCCAGCAGTGCCCAGGGGGGTAATGAAAAACTGTTTTTT. The encoded protein is CASSAQGGNEKLFF.